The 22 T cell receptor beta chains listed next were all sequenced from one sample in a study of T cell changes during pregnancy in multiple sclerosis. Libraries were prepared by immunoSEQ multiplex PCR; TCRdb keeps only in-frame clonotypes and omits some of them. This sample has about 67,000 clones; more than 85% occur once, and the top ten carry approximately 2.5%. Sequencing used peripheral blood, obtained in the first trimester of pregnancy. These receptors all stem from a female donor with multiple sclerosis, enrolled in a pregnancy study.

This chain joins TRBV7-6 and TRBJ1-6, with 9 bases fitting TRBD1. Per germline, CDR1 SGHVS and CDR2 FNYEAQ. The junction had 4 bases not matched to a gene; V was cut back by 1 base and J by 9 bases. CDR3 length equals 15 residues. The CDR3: CASSLGPQGASPLHF. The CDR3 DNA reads TGTGCCAGCAGCTTAGGGCCACAGGGGGCTTCACCCCTCCACTTT.

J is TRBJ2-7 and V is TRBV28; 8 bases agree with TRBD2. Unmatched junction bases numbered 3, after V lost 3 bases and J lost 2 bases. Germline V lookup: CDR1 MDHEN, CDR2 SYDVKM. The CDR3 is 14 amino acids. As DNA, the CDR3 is TGTGCCAGCAGTTTCGGGGGGGTGACCTACGAGCAGTACTTC. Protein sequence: CASSFGGVTYEQYF.

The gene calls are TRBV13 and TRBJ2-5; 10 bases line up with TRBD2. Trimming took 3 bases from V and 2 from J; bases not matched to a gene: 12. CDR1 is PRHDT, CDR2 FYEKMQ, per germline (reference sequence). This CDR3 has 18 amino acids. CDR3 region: CASSLGGGSGGQQETQYF. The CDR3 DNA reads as TGTGCCAGCAGCTTGGGGGGCGGTAGCGGGGGGCAACAAGAGACCCAGTACTTC.

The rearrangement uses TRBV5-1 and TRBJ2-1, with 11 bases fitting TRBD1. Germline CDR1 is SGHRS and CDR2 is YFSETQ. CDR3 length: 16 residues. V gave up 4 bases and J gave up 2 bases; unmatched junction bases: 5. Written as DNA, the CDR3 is TGCGCCAGCAGCCGGACGGGACAGGGGGCCTACAATGAGCAGTTCTTC. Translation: CASSRTGQGAYNEQFF.

CDR3 in DNA: TGTGCCAGCAGCGTGACAGGGGATGAGCAGTTCTTC. Amino acid sequence: CASSVTGDEQFF. The chain couples TRBV7-6 to TRBJ2-1; 8 bases align to TRBD1. V trimming: 5 bases; J trimming: 8 bases; junction bases outside the gene matches: 2. The CDR3 extends over 12 amino acids. Germline V lookup: CDR1 SGHVS, CDR2 FNYEAQ.

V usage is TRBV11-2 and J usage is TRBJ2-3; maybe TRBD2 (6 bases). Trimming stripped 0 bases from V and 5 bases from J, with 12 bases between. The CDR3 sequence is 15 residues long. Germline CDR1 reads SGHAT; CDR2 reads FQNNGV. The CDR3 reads CASSLEGSGKDTQYF. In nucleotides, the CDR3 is TGTGCCAGCAGCTTAGAGGGTAGCGGAAAAGATACGCAGTATTTT. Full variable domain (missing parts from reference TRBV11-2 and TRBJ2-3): EAGVAQSPRYKIIEKRQSVAFWCNPISGHATLYWYQQILGQGPKLLIQFQNNGVVDDSQLPKDRFSAERLKGVDSTLKIQPAKLEDSAVYLCASSLEGSGKDTQYFGPGTRLTVL.

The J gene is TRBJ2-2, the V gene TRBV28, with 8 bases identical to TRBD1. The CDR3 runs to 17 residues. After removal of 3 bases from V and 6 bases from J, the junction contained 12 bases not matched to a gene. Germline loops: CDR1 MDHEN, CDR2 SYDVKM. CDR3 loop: CASSLTGVGLVAGELFF. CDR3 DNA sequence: TGTGCCAGCAGTTTGACAGGGGTGGGTTTGGTGGCCGGGGAGCTGTTTTTT.

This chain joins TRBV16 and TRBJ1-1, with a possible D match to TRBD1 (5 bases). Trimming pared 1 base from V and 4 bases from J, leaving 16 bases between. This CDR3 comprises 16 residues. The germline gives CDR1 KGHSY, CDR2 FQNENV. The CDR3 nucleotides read TGTGCCAGCAGCCAATTCGGCAGGGCCCCTTCCACTGAAGCTTTCTTT. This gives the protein CASSQFGRAPSTEAFF.

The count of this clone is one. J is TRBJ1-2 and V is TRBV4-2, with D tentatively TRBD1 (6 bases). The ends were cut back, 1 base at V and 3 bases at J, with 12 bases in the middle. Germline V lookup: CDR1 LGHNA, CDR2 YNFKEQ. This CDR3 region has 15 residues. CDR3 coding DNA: TGTGCCAGCAGCCAAGCGGGCAGGGGTGACTATGGCTACACCTTC. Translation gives CASSQAGRGDYGYTF.

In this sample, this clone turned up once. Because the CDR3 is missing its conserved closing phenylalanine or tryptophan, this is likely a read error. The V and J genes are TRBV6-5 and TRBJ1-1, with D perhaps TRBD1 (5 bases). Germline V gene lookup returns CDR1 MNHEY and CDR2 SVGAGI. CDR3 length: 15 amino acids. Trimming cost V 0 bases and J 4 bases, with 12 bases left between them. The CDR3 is CASSYSQVSGTEAFL. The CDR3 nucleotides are TGTGCCAGCAGTTACTCACAGGTTAGCGGCACTGAAGCTTTCCTT.

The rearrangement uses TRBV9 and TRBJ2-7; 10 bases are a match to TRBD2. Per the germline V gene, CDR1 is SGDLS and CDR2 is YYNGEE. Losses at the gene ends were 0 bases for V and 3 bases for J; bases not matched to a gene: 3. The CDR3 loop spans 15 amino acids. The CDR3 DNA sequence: TGTGCCAGCAGCGTAGGTCCTAGCGGGAGCTACGAGCAGTACTTC. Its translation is CASSVGPSGSYEQYF.

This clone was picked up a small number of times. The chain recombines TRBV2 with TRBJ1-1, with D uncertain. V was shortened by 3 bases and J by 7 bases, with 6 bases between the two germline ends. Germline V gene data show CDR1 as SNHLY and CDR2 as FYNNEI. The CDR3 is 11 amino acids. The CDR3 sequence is CASSDPYEAFF. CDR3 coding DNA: TGTGCCAGCAGTGACCCCTATGAAGCTTTCTTT.

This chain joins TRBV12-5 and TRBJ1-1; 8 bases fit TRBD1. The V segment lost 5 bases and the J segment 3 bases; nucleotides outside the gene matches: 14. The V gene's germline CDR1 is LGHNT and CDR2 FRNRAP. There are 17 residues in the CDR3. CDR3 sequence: CASGKDRGSARDTEAFF. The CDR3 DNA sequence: TGTGCTAGTGGTAAAGACAGGGGATCGGCCAGGGACACTGAAGCTTTCTTT.

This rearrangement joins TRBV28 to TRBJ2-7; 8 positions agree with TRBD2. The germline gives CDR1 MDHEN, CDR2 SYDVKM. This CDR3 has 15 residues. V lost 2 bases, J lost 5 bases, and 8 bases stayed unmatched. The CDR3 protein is CASSLPGGGLHEQYF. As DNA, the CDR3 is TGTGCCAGCAGTTTACCCGGGGGGGGACTCCACGAGCAGTACTTC.

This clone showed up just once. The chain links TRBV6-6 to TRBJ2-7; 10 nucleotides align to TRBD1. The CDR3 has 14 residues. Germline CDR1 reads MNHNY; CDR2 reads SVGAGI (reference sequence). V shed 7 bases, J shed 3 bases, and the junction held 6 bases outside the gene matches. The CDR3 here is CASTDGQGDYEQYF. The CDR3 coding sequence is TGTGCCAGCACCGACGGACAGGGGGACTACGAGCAGTACTTC.

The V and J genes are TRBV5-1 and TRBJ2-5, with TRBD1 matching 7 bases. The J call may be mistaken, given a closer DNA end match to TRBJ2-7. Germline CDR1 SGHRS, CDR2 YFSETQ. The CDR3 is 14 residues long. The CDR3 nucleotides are TGCGCCAGCAGCTTCCGGGACAGATACTACGAGCAGTACTTC. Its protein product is CASSFRDRYYEQYF.

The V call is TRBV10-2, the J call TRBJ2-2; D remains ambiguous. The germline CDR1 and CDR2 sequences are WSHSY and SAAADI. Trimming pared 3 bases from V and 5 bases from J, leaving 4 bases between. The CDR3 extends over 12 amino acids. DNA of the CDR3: TGCGCCAGCAGTGACCTTACCGGGGAGCTGTTTTTT. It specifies CASSDLTGELFF.

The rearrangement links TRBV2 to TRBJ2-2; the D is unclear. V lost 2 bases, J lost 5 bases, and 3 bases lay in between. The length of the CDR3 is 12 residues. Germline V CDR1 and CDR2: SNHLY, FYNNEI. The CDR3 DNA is TGTGCCAGCAGTGAACTAACCGGGGAGCTGTTTTTT. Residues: CASSELTGELFF.

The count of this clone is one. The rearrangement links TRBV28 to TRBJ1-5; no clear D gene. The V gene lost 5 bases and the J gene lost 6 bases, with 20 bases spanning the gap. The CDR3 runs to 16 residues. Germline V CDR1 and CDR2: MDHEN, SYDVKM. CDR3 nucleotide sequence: TGTGCCAGCAGTCCTCCCGACACTTTAGTAGGTCAGCCCCAGCATTTT. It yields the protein CASSPPDTLVGQPQHF.

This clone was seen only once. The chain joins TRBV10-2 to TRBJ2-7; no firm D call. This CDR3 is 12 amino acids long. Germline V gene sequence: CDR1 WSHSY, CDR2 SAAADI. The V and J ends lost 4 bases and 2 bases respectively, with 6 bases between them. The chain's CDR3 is CASSVSTYEQYF. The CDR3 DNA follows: TGCGCCAGCAGTGTTTCAACCTACGAGCAGTACTTC.

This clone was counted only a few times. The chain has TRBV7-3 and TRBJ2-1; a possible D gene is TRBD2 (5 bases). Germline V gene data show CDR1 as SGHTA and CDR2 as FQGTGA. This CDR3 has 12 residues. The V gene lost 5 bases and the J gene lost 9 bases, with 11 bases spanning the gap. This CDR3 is CASSSPGSEQFF. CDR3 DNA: TGTGCCAGCAGCAGCCCGGGAAGTGAGCAGTTCTTC.

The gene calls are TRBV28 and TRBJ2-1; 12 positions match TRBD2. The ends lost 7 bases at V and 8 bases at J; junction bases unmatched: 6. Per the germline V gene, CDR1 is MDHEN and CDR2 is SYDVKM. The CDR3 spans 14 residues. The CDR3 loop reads CASTRLAGDYEQFF. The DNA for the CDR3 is TGTGCCAGCACCCGACTAGCGGGAGATTATGAGCAGTTCTTC.